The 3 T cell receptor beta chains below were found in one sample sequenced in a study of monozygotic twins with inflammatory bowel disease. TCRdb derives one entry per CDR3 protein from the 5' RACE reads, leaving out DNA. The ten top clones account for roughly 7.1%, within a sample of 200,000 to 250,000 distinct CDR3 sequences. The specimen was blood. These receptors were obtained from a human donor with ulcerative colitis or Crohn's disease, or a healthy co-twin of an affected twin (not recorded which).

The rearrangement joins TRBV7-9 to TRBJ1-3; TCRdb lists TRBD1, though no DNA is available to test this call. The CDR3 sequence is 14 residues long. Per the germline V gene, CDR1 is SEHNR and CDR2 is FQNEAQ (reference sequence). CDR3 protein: CASSSGASGNTIYF. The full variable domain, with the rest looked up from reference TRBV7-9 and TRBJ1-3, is DTGVSQNPRHKITKRGQNVTFRCDPISEHNRLYWYRQTLGQGPEFLTYFQNEAQLEKSRLLSDRFSAERPKGSFSTLEIQRTEQGDSAMYLCASSSGASGNTIYFGEGSWLTVV.

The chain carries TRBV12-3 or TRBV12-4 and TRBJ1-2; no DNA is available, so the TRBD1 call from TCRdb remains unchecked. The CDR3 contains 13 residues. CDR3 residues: CASGLGQGGGYTF.

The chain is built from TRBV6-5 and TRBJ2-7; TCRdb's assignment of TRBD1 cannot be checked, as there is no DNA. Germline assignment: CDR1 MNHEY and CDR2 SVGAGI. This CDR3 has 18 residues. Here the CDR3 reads CASSYAFPGQANSYEQYF.